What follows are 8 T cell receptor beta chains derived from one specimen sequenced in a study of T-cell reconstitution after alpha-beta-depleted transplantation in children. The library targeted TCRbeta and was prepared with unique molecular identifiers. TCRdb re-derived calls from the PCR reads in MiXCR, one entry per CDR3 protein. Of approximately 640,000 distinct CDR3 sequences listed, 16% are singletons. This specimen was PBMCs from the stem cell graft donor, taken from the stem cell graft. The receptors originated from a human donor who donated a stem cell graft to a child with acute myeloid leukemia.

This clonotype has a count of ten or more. CDR3 sequence: CASSLLNYGYTF. In DNA, the CDR3 is TGTGCCAGCAGCTTGCTCAACTATGGCTACACCTTC. J is TRBJ1-2 and V is TRBV5-6; D gene uncertain. Looked up from germline, CDR1 is SGHDT and CDR2 is YYEEEE. The CDR3 is made up of 12 amino acids. The V end was cut by 1 base, the J end by 2 bases, with 3 bases between.

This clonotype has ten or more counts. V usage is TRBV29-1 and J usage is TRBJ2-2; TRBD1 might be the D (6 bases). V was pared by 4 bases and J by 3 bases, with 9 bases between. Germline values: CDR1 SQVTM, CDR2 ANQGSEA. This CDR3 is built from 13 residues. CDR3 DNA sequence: TGCAGCGTTGCTGGGGGCGACACCGGGGAGCTGTTTTTT. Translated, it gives CSVAGGDTGELFF.

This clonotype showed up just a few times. Here the CDR3 reads CASSPNRNEKLFF. The CDR3 DNA follows: TGCGCCAGCAGCCCCAACAGAAATGAAAAACTGTTTTTT. V usage is TRBV4-3 and J usage is TRBJ1-4; D ambiguous. The CDR3 consists of 13 residues. V shed 4 bases and J shed 5 bases, with 8 bases lying between them. Germline-derived CDR1 and CDR2 are LGHNA and YSLEER.

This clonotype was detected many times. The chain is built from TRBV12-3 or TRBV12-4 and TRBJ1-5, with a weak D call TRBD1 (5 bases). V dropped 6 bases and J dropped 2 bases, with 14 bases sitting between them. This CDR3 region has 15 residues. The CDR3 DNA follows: TGTGCCAGCAGCTCCTCGGGGGTCGGCAATCAGCCCCAGCATTTT. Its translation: CASSSSGVGNQPQHF.

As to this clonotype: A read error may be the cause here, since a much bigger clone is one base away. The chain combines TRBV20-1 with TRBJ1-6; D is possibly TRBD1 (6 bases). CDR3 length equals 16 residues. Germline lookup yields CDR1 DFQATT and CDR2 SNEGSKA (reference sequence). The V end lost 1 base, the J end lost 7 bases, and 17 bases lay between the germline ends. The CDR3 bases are TGCAGTGCTAGAGTAAACTTGGACAGTCCGAATTCACCCCTCCACTTT. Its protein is CSARVNLDSPNSPLHF.

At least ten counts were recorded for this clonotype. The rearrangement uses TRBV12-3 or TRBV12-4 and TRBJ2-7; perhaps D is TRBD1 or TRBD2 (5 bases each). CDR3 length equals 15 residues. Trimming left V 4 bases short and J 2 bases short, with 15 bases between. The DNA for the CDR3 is TGTGCCAGCAGTTCAGAAGACAGAGGGCCCTACGAGCAGTACTTC. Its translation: CASSSEDRGPYEQYF.

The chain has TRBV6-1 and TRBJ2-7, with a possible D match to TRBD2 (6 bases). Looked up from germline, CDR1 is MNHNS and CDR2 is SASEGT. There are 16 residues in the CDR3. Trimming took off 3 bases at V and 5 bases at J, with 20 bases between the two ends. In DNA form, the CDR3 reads TGTGCCAGCAGTGACGAGGGAGGTGGCAGGGCAAACGAGCAGTACTTC. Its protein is CASSDEGGGRANEQYF.

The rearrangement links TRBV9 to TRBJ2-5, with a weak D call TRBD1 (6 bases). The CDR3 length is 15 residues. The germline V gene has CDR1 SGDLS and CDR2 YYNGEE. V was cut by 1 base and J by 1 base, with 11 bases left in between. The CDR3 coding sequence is TGTGCCAGCAGCGTATCAGGGGCCGCCCAAGAGACCCAGTACTTC. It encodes CASSVSGAAQETQYF.